The next 27 T cell receptor beta chains were all read from a single sample in a study of identical twins. TCRdb re-derived calls from the 5' RACE reads in MiXCR, one entry per CDR3 protein. The table records about 530,000 distinct CDR3 sequences, 20% to 25% of them present only once. This same sample was also taken into another study, of yellow fever vaccine responses in identical twins.

The sample taken for sequencing was CD4+ T cells sorted from blood. The receptor source for this set is a woman younger than 35 in good health.

The chain is built from TRBV12-3 or TRBV12-4 and TRBJ2-2; TRBD1 matches 9 bases. CDR3 size: 15 residues. The ends lost 6 bases at V and 6 bases at J; junction bases unmatched: 8. CDR3 in DNA: TGTGCCAGCAGCCGAGGGACAGGGCGGCCCGGGGAGCTGTTTTTT. Translating it yields CASSRGTGRPGELFF.

There are a few counts of this clonotype. The chain joins TRBV15 to TRBJ2-1, with D possibly TRBD1 on 5 matching bases. Germline assignment: CDR1 LNHNV and CDR2 YYDKDF (reference sequence). The V and J ends lost 9 bases and 2 bases respectively, with 11 bases between them. The CDR3 loop spans 13 amino acids. CDR3 region: CATRQIAYNEQFF. CDR3 bases: TGTGCCACTAGACAGATAGCCTACAATGAGCAGTTCTTC.

Written as DNA, the CDR3 is TGTGCCAGCAGACCACTCGGGACACTCAACTATGGCTACACCTTC. This gives the protein CASRPLGTLNYGYTF. The rearrangement links TRBV27 to TRBJ1-2; a possible D gene is TRBD1 (6 bases). The CDR3 is 15 residues long. The V gene lost 6 bases and the J gene lost 2 bases, with 16 bases spanning the gap. Germline-derived CDR1 and CDR2 are MNHEY and SMNVEV (reference sequence).

There are a few counts of this clonotype. The V call is TRBV25-1, the J call TRBJ2-3; TRBD1 might be the D (6 bases). The CDR3 totals 16 residues. The germline CDR1 and CDR2 sequences are MGHDK and SYGVNS. Trimming left V 1 base short and J 6 bases short, with 17 bases between. CDR3 nucleotide sequence: TGTGCCAGCAGTGAATTAATAGGGGGTGAGACTGATACGCAGTATTTT. It encodes CASSELIGGETDTQYF.

The chain links TRBV6-2 or TRBV6-3 to TRBJ2-3; a weak D match, TRBD2 (6 bases). V gave up 2 bases and J gave up 2 bases, with 11 bases separating them. Per the germline V gene, CDR1 is MNHEY and CDR2 is SVGEGT. The CDR3 runs to 15 residues. DNA for the CDR3: TGTGCCAGCAGTTACGGGGCGGGACCCACAGATACGCAGTATTTT. This sequence encodes CASSYGAGPTDTQYF.

This clonotype has a handful of counts. The V call is TRBV5-8, the J call TRBJ1-4, with no clear D. This CDR3 comprises 13 residues. Germline CDR1 SGHTS, CDR2 YDEGEE. Trimming took off 3 bases at V and 5 bases at J, with 8 bases between the two ends. The CDR3 DNA sequence: TGTGCCAGCAGCTACGGCCAGAATGAAAAACTGTTTTTT. It encodes CASSYGQNEKLFF.

The rearrangement joins TRBV10-3 to TRBJ1-1, with D perhaps matching TRBD1 (5 bases). The CDR3 runs to 12 residues. V was clipped by 11 bases and J by 9 bases, with 19 bases between them. Germline lookup yields CDR1 ENHRY and CDR2 SYGVKD. CDR3 loop: CAFLGRQYKAFF. The DNA of the CDR3 is TGTGCCTTTCTCGGCAGACAGTATAAAGCTTTCTTT.

V gene TRBV12-3 or TRBV12-4 combines with J gene TRBJ2-7; 14 positions agree with TRBD2. This CDR3 is built from 15 residues. V was pared by 5 bases and J by 5 bases, with 5 bases of the junction left unmatched. The CDR3 DNA reads as TGTGCCAGCAGTAGGGGACTAGCGGGAGAGGACGAGCAGTACTTC. Residues: CASSRGLAGEDEQYF.

Only a few counts were recorded for this clonotype. This chain links TRBV6-1 with TRBJ2-7, with D uncertain. Looked up from germline, CDR1 is MNHNS and CDR2 is SASEGT. V lost 2 bases and J lost 3, with 8 bases in between. This CDR3 comprises 13 residues. CDR3 loop: CASSEFVGYEQYV. CDR3 in DNA: TGTGCCAGCAGTGAATTTGTGGGCTACGAGCAGTACGTC.

The chain carries TRBV24-1 and TRBJ2-3; a weak D match, TRBD1 (6 bases). The CDR3 extends over 16 amino acids. V gave up 3 bases and J gave up 0 bases, with 12 bases separating them. Germline V gene data show CDR1 as KGHDR and CDR2 as SFDVKD. The CDR3 sequence: CATSDGGQGSTDTQYF. The CDR3 nucleotides are TGTGCCACCAGTGATGGGGGACAAGGAAGCACAGATACGCAGTATTTT.

The rearrangement uses TRBV6-1 and TRBJ2-7, with a weak D call TRBD1 (6 bases). CDR1 and CDR2 from the germline V gene are MNHNS and SASEGT. V shed 1 base and J shed 2 bases, with 15 bases lying between them. The CDR3 has 16 amino acids. The CDR3 sequence: CASSEDDRNRTYEQYV. The CDR3 region has the DNA TGTGCCAGCAGTGAAGACGACAGGAATAGAACCTACGAGCAGTACGTC.

This clonotype showed up just a few times. This sequence joins TRBV5-1 and TRBJ2-5; TRBD2 agrees at 8 bases. Germline loops: CDR1 SGHRS, CDR2 YFSETQ. The CDR3 contains 14 residues. Unmatched junction bases numbered 7, after V lost 5 bases and J lost 4 bases. The CDR3 is CASRTGLAGETQYF. The CDR3 DNA sequence: TGCGCCAGCAGGACAGGACTAGCCGGAGAGACCCAGTACTTC.

This clonotype was recorded a few times. V usage is TRBV6-1 and J usage is TRBJ2-5; 12 bases are shared with TRBD2. Trimming at V came to 8 bases and at J to 5 bases, leaving 6 bases not matched to a gene. Germline CDR1 and CDR2: MNHNS and SASEGT. CDR3 length: 14 residues. The CDR3 here is CASSRLAGDETQYF. The DNA of the CDR3 is TGTGCCAGCTCGAGACTAGCGGGAGATGAGACCCAGTACTTC.

In this sample, this clonotype turned up a few times. This rearrangement joins TRBV12-3 or TRBV12-4 to TRBJ2-7; D unclear. Trimming left V 3 bases short and J 3 bases short, with 6 bases between. The CDR3 totals 12 residues. CDR3 amino acids: CASSLGSYEQYV. The CDR3 nucleotides read TGTGCCAGCAGTTTGGGCAGCTACGAGCAGTACGTC.

The sample holds a few counts of this clonotype. This chain joins TRBV5-1 and TRBJ2-7; 8 bases are shared with TRBD1. The CDR3 is 14 amino acids. V dropped 5 bases and J dropped 7; count of bases not matched to a gene: 11. The germline gives CDR1 SGHRS, CDR2 YFSETQ. This CDR3 is CASSYQGARREQYF. DNA of the CDR3: TGCGCCAGCAGTTACCAGGGGGCGCGGAGGGAGCAGTACTTC.

In this sample, this clonotype turned up a few times. V is TRBV4-1 and J is TRBJ2-2; 9 bases match TRBD2. Germline assignment: CDR1 MGHRA and CDR2 YSYEKL. V lost 4 bases, J lost 8 bases, and 11 bases stayed unmatched. This CDR3 is built from 16 residues. CDR3 in amino acids: CASSPAAGGPRGELFF. Written as DNA, the CDR3 is TGCGCCAGCAGCCCCGCAGCGGGGGGTCCCCGAGGGGAGCTGTTTTTT.

The chain links TRBV24-1 to TRBJ2-1; the match to TRBD1 covers 7 bases. V gave up 6 bases and J gave up 2 bases; unmatched junction bases: 3. The CDR3 length is 14 residues. Germline V gene sequence: CDR1 KGHDR, CDR2 SFDVKD. CDR3 coding DNA: TGTGCCACCAGTCGGGACAGAACCTACAATGAGCAGTTCTTC. This translates into CATSRDRTYNEQFF.

This chain uses TRBV20-1 with TRBJ2-1; D unresolved. The V gene's germline CDR1 is DFQATT and CDR2 SNEGSKA (reference sequence). Deletions cut 1 base from V and 14 bases from J, with 12 bases between. CDR3 length: 11 amino acids. CDR3 in amino acids: CSARAGDREFF. The CDR3 region has the DNA TGCAGTGCTAGAGCAGGCGATCGGGAGTTCTTC.

The rearrangement joins TRBV20-1 to TRBJ2-2, with TRBD2 as a possible D gene (6 bases). V lost 6 bases and J 0 bases, leaving 14 bases between the germline ends. Germline-derived CDR1 and CDR2 are DFQATT and SNEGSKA (reference sequence). The CDR3 is made up of 15 amino acids. The CDR3: CSAPSAGSNTGELFF. CDR3 DNA: TGCAGTGCACCTAGCGCGGGGTCGAACACCGGGGAGCTGTTTTTT.

A few counts support this clonotype. The rearrangement uses TRBV24-1 and TRBJ2-1, with 8 bases aligning to TRBD2. Germline trimming cut 5 bases from V and 7 bases from J; bases unmatched to any gene: 9. Germline CDR1 KGHDR, CDR2 SFDVKD. The CDR3 is 15 amino acids. The CDR3 DNA reads TGTGCCACCAGTGCCCTCTCCGGGACTAGGAATGAGCAGTTCTTC. It codes for CATSALSGTRNEQFF.

This clonotype was counted between two and nine times. This rearrangement joins TRBV28 to TRBJ2-1; D is possibly TRBD2 (5 bases). Per germline, CDR1 MDHEN and CDR2 SYDVKM. This CDR3 is built from 16 residues. Trimming took 6 bases from V and 1 from J, leaving 16 bases between them. In DNA, the CDR3 is TGTGCCAGCAGAGCCGTAGCGAGCTCTTCCTACAATGAGCAGTTCTTC. Amino acids: CASRAVASSSYNEQFF.

CDR3 nucleotides: TGCGCCAGCAGCTTGCAACTAGCGGGAGGGCCTAATGAGCAGTTCTTC. Translation gives CASSLQLAGGPNEQFF. The chain combines TRBV5-1 with TRBJ2-1; TRBD2 aligns across 13 bases. CDR3 size: 16 residues. V shed 1 base, J shed 7 bases, and the junction held 5 bases outside the gene matches. Germline V CDR1 and CDR2: SGHRS, YFSETQ. The whole variable domain, filled in from reference TRBV5-1 and TRBJ2-1, reads KAGVTQTPRYLIKTRGQQVTLSCSPISGHRSVSWYQQTPGQGLQFLFEYFSETQRNKGNFPGRFSGRQFSNSRSEMNVSTLELGDSALYLCASSLQLAGGPNEQFFGPGTRLTVL.

The chain is built from TRBV10-2 and TRBJ1-5; D not certain. V was shortened by 4 bases and J by 5 bases, with 12 bases between the two germline ends. The CDR3 is made up of 14 amino acids. Germline CDR1 and CDR2: WSHSY and SAAADI. CDR3 bases: TGCGCCAGCAGTGTTCTAGGACCGGATCAGCCCCAGCATTTT. Its protein product is CASSVLGPDQPQHF.

The CDR3 spells CASRPLGTSGLETQYF. CDR3 coding DNA: TGTGCCAGCAGACCCCTGGGGACTAGTGGGTTGGAGACCCAGTACTTC. The chain links TRBV2 to TRBJ2-5, with 8 positions matching TRBD2. The trim removed 6 bases at V and 5 bases at J, leaving 14 bases unmatched. From germline, CDR1 is SNHLY and CDR2 FYNNEI. CDR3 size: 16 residues.

DNA of the CDR3: TGTGCCAGCAGGGCAGACAGGGGCGGCAATGAGCAGTTCTTC. Translating it yields CASRADRGGNEQFF. The chain links TRBV2 to TRBJ2-1; the match to TRBD1 covers 8 bases. The ends lost 6 bases at V and 6 bases at J; junction bases unmatched: 7. CDR3 length: 14 residues. CDR1 and CDR2 (germline): SNHLY, FYNNEI.

The CDR3: CASSPLPGGETQYF. The CDR3, as DNA: TGTGCCAGCAGTCCCCTGCCCGGGGGGGAGACCCAGTACTTC. The chain employs TRBV12-3 or TRBV12-4 and TRBJ2-5, with 7 bases aligning to TRBD2. CDR3 length equals 14 residues. V dropped 5 bases and J dropped 5; count of bases not matched to a gene: 8.

The chain links TRBV7-9 to TRBJ2-1; TRBD2 matches 12 bases. Germline V gene lookup returns CDR1 SEHNR and CDR2 FQNEAQ (reference sequence). Germline trimming cut 4 bases from V and 3 bases from J; bases unmatched to any gene: 7. This CDR3 contains 17 residues. The CDR3: CASSSRWTSGNYNEQFF. The CDR3 coding sequence is TGTGCCAGCAGCTCCCGATGGACTAGCGGGAACTACAATGAGCAGTTCTTC. Combining the CDR3 with reference TRBV7-9 and TRBJ2-1 gives the whole variable domain DTGVSQNPRHKITKRGQNVTFRCDPISEHNRLYWYRQTLGQGPEFLTYFQNEAQLEKSRLLSDRFSAERPKGSFSTLEIQRTEQGDSAMYLCASSSRWTSGNYNEQFFGPGTRLTVL.